The sample holds many counts of the clone carrying this TCR beta chain. Its antigen is still unknown. Trimming removed 5 bases at V and 5 bases at J, with 9 bases between. The CDR3 is 12 amino acids. Germline V gene sequence: CDR1 SGHVS, CDR2 FNYEAQ. TCRdb used MiXCR to reprocess the PCR reads, holding one entry per CDR3 protein. The sample records about 640,000 distinct CDR3 sequences, about 20% being singletons. The data were obtained in a study of molecular identifiers for immune sequencing clone quantification. Study-wide findings and caveats: Jurkat TCR RNA that was spiked in from one cell was reportedly detectable among 750,000 to 1,000,000 naive cells. Naive cells had under 1% of molecules in clones above 20 RNA copies, effectors over 99%.

This TCR was sampled from a human donor in good health. Some libraries in this study had Jurkat cell RNA spiked in. Material: naive CD8+ T cells from blood, with Jurkat cell RNA spiked in. Subset in this sample: FACS-sorted CD8+CD4-CCR7+CD45RA+ naive T cells. The genes are TRBV7-6 and TRBJ1-1, with D unclear. CDR3 DNA sequence: TGTGCCAGCAGCCCCTATGGAACTGAAGCTTTCTTT. As protein: CASSPYGTEAFF. The full variable domain, rest sourced from reference TRBV7-6 and TRBJ1-1, is GAGVSQSPRYKVTKRGQDVALRCDPISGHVSLYWYRQALGQGPEFLTYFNYEAQQDKSGLPNDRFSAERPEGSISTLTIQRTEQRDSAMYRCASSPYGTEAFFGQGTRLTVV.